The next 7 T cell receptor beta chains were all read from a single sample in a study of blood T cells in healthy people across ages. With a J-beta primer mix and a sample-barcoded 5' primer, a second PCR ran about 7 to 12 cycles. TCRdb re-analysed the 5' RACE reads in MiXCR, keeping a single row per CDR3 protein. The repertoire holds about 780,000 distinct CDR3 sequences, with 35% to 50% as singletons. Sequencing was carried out using blood. Receptors were obtained from a man at least 80 years old in good health.

Only a few counts were recorded for this clonotype. This chain joins TRBV9 and TRBJ2-1; the match to TRBD2 covers 9 bases. The CDR3 has 16 amino acids. Trimming at V came to 3 bases and at J to 8 bases, leaving 12 bases not matched to a gene. From germline, CDR1 is SGDLS and CDR2 YYNGEE. CDR3 sequence: CASSGDGLAGSYEQFF. CDR3 bases: TGTGCCAGCAGCGGCGACGGGCTAGCGGGATCTTATGAGCAGTTCTTC.

The genes are TRBV5-1 and TRBJ2-5; maybe TRBD2 (7 bases). The CDR3 loop spans 18 amino acids. Germline assignment: CDR1 SGHRS and CDR2 YFSETQ. The V gene lost 4 bases and the J gene lost 11 bases, with 33 bases spanning the gap. In DNA form, the CDR3 reads TGCGCCAGCAGCCGGGGGCCTAGTCGACTGGCGGGAGAATATGAGCAGTACTTC. This sequence encodes CASSRGPSRLAGEYEQYF.

The rearrangement joins TRBV7-3 to TRBJ2-1; the D gene could be TRBD1 or TRBD2 (5 bases each). The CDR3 runs 14 residues. Germline loops: CDR1 SGHTA, CDR2 FQGTGA. Deletions cut 3 bases from V and 10 bases from J, with 16 bases between. DNA of the CDR3: TGTGCCAGCAGCTTGTCCACTGGGACGCGGGAGCAGTTCTTC. Its translation is CASSLSTGTREQFF.

This clonotype has more than one count but fewer than ten. The rearrangement links TRBV29-1 to TRBJ2-3, with a weak D call TRBD2 (6 bases). Trimming left V 1 base short and J 3 bases short, with 8 bases between. Germline loops: CDR1 SQVTM, CDR2 ANQGSEA. This CDR3 spans 13 amino acids. The CDR3 here is CSVEVLATDTQYF. The CDR3 bases are TGCAGCGTTGAAGTACTAGCAACAGATACGCAGTATTTT.

V gene TRBV28 combines with J gene TRBJ2-2; a possible D gene is TRBD1 (5 bases). The CDR3 is made up of 13 amino acids. Between the trimmed V and J ends, which lost 8 bases and 5 bases, there was a span of 12 bases. CDR1 MDHEN and CDR2 SYDVKM come from the germline V gene. The CDR3: CASANRLTGELFF. The CDR3 DNA reads as TGTGCCAGCGCAAACAGGCTAACCGGGGAGCTGTTTTTT.

V is TRBV6-1 and J is TRBJ1-1; no definite D call. The CDR3 covers 14 residues. Germline lookup yields CDR1 MNHNS and CDR2 SASEGT. The V end was cut by 3 bases, the J end by 4 bases, with 12 bases between. CDR3 amino acids: CASSEAGISTEAFF. CDR3 nucleotide sequence: TGTGCCAGCAGTGAGGCGGGGATAAGCACTGAAGCTTTCTTT.

Details on this clonotype: A read error may explain this, as a much larger clone is one base away. The chain has TRBV20-1 and TRBJ2-1; D call uncertain. Germline loops: CDR1 DFQATT, CDR2 SNEGSKA (reference sequence). The length of the CDR3 is 13 residues. The CDR3 DNA is TGCAGTGCTAGAACCTACCTGAACAATGTGCAGTTCTTC. It yields the protein CSARTYLNNVQFF.